This T cell receptor beta chain was recovered during a study of blood T cell repertoires in COVID-19. This CDR3 has 13 residues. V was cut by 4 bases and J by 11 bases, with 14 bases left in between. Germline V lookup: CDR1 SGHAT, CDR2 FQNNGV. TCRdb's table, derived via immunoSEQ multiplex PCR, lists solely in-frame clones and lacks some. The data hold more than 50,000 clones, with about 70% observed a single time. This clone was found a few times. Sequencing was carried out using peripheral blood. This TCR came from a woman aged 70-85 years with acute or convalescent COVID-19. The chain recombines TRBV11-2 with TRBJ1-4; D remains unclear. CDR3 residues: CASSSGPPEKLFF. CDR3 sequence (DNA): TGTGCCAGCAGCTCCGGTCCTCCGGAGAAACTGTTTTTT.